This paragraph covers one TCR beta chain sequence. The target antigen is unknown. This entry is derived from a study of shared clonotypes between healthy human individuals. As for the study in general: Every donor yielded three CD4 naive, three CD4 memory, two CD8 naive and one CD8 memory plate.

TCRdb keeps only in-frame clones here, not all; method: immunoSEQ multiplex PCR. The sample records about 680,000 clones, 90% to 95% being singletons. In the naive CD8 group, cells lacked CD45RO and were positively selected for CCR7, so terminally differentiated effector memory CD45RA+ cells were left out. Each sample came from a Caucasian adult donor living in Nashville, Tennessee. Whole-study results and caveats: A generally larger estimated richness was seen in naive subsets than in memory subsets.

This clonotype was sampled from a man in his thirties or forties in good health. The sequencing input was naive CD8+ T cells sorted from blood.

The CDR3 region has the DNA TGTGCCAGTACGGCGGGAGAGGGGTATGAGCAGTTCTTC. Encoded protein: CASTAGEGYEQFF. The genes are TRBV19 and TRBJ2-1, with 7 nucleotides matching TRBD2. The CDR3 runs 13 residues. Trimming removed 7 bases from V and 8 bases from J; junction bases left unmatched: 8. The germline V gene has CDR1 LNHDA and CDR2 SQIVND (reference sequence).